The clone carrying this TCR beta chain qualifies as medium-sized. Its antigen is still unknown. Unique molecular identifiers were incorporated during preparation of the TCRbeta library. Via MiXCR, TCRdb re-called the PCR reads, giving one row per CDR3 protein. The sample shows 6,500 or so distinct CDR3 sequences, around 5.3% of them seen only once. The germline V gene encodes CDR1 SGHNT and CDR2 YENEEA. CDR3 size: 17 residues. Trimming removed 5 bases from V and 1 base from J; junction bases left unmatched: 13. This sample is drawn from a study of T-cell reconstitution after alpha-beta-depleted transplantation in children. Study-wide findings and caveats: Surviving recipient T cells and thymic progenitors accounted for the high day-60 TCRbeta diversity observed in some patients.

The sequence was obtained from a child younger than two who had a stem cell transplant for acute myeloid leukemia, so the T cells may come from the graft donor. The chain employs TRBV11-3 and TRBJ2-5; 7 nucleotides agree with TRBD1. The specimen comprised PBMCs, mostly from graft donor cells, sampled 180 days after TCRalphabeta/CD19-depleted stem cell transplant. The CDR3 reads CASSPDRTLTPQETQYF. The CDR3 DNA is TGTGCCAGCAGCCCGGACAGGACCCTAACGCCCCAAGAGACCCAGTACTTC.